These 28 T cell receptor beta chains were sequenced from one sample in a study of T cell clonality in common variable immunodeficiency. General observations from the study: Fewer deletions and N-nucleotide insertions were reportedly seen in common variable immunodeficiency TCR beta sequences.

These receptors' targets are unknown. The data were produced by immunoSEQ multiplex PCR, yet TCRdb's version contains in-frame clones alone and is incomplete. This sample comprises approximately 11,000 clones, none seen once only. The sequenced material came from peripheral blood mononuclear cells. The receptors were sampled from a human donor with common variable immunodeficiency.

The sample holds a few counts of this clone. The sequenced fragment ends 3 residues before the CDR3 boundary, so the rest is inferred from the germline J gene. The rearrangement uses TRBV19 and TRBJ2-1; D not certain. The V gene lost 4 bases and the J gene lost 4 bases, with 11 bases spanning the gap. Looked up from germline, CDR1 is LNHDA and CDR2 is SQIVND (reference sequence). The CDR3 has 14 amino acids. The covered CDR3 bases are TGTGCCAGTAGTAGCCGCGGTGCTTACAATGAG. Its protein product is CASSSRGAYNE. The whole CDR3 is CASSSRGAYNEQFF.

This clone showed up just a few times. The read ends 3 residues before the CDR3 terminus; that terminus is restored from the germline J gene. J is TRBJ2-7 and V is TRBV18, with D unresolved. The CDR3 is made up of 14 amino acids. Trimming left V 6 bases short and J 6 bases short, with 18 bases between. The germline V gene encodes CDR1 KGHSH and CDR2 LQKENI. CDR3 loop: CASSPSNQVTEQYF. CDR3 DNA, as far as it was read: TGTGCCAGCTCCCCGAGTAACCAGGTCACCGAG.

This clone is medium-sized (0.01 to 0.1%) within its sample. The sequence runs out 3 residues before the end of the CDR3; the remainder is reconstructed from the germline J gene. The chain uses TRBV10-3 and TRBJ2-7, with TRBD2 matching 10 bases. J lost 2 bases, V lost 2 bases, and 3 bases had no gene match. This CDR3 region has 15 residues. Germline lookup yields CDR1 ENHRY and CDR2 SYGVKD. The CDR3 DNA, read in part, is TGTGCCATCAGTGAGATAGCGGGAGGACCCTACGAG. Encoded protein: CAISEIAGGPYE. The full CDR3 reads CAISEIAGGPYEQYF.

This clone appeared a few times. Read coverage stops 3 residues before the CDR3 terminus; the germline J gene supplies the remainder. The rearrangement uses TRBV7-3 and TRBJ2-3; D is uncertain. CDR1 and CDR2 from the germline V gene are SGHTA and FQGTGA. CDR3 size: 14 residues. V gave up 3 bases and J gave up 0 bases, with 7 bases separating them. The part of the CDR3 DNA that was read is TGTGCCAGCAGCTTGGGCGCCAGCACAGATACG. Translating it yields CASSLGASTDT. The entire CDR3 reads CASSLGASTDTQYF.

This clone was counted between two and nine times. Read sequence stops 3 residues before the CDR3 end, and the germline J gene provides the missing end. This chain links TRBV30 with TRBJ2-3, with 7 bases that match TRBD2. V lost 4 bases to trimming and J lost 5 bases; unmatched junction nucleotides: 6. CDR1 and CDR2 (germline): GTSNPN, SVGIG (reference sequence). The CDR3 has 13 residues. CDR3 DNA, as far as it was read: TGTGCCTGGATGGCGGGAGATCTAGATACG. Translation: CAWMAGDLDT. The whole CDR3 protein reads CAWMAGDLDTQYF.

This clone occurred a few times. The sequenced part of the CDR3 DNA is TGCAGTGCTCCACGATTAGCGTCCTACGAG. This translates into CSAPRLASYE. The entire CDR3 protein is CSAPRLASYEQYF. The chain carries TRBV20-1 and TRBJ2-7; tentatively, D is TRBD2 (5 bases). The CDR3 goes on 3 residues after the read ends, and that part is filled in from the germline J gene. The CDR3 consists of 13 residues. Germline V gene data show CDR1 as DFQATT and CDR2 as SNEGSKA (reference sequence). The V gene lost 5 bases and the J gene lost 1 base, with 12 bases spanning the gap.

This clone was observed a handful of times. The read stops 3 residues short of the end of the CDR3; the missing end is completed from the germline J gene. This chain connects TRBV7-3 to TRBJ2-7; no definite D call. Germline V gene data show CDR1 as SGHTA and CDR2 as FQGTGA. V was trimmed by 0 bases and J by 1 base, leaving 7 bases between them. CDR3 length: 14 residues. CDR3 DNA (partial): TGTGCCAGCAGCTTAACCCAGGATTCCTACGAG. This sequence encodes CASSLTQDSYE. The whole CDR3 sequence is CASSLTQDSYEQYF.

This clone was detected only a few times. The read stops 3 residues short of the end of the CDR3; the missing end is completed from the germline J gene. V gene TRBV7-9 combines with J gene TRBJ1-5, with D maybe TRBD1 (6 bases). There are 15 residues in the CDR3. The germline V gene encodes CDR1 SEHNR and CDR2 FQNEAQ (reference sequence). Between the trimmed V and J ends, which lost 5 bases and 3 bases, there was a span of 14 bases. The CDR3 loop is CASSQAGGNNQPQHF. CDR3 DNA, as far as it was read: TGTGCCAGCAGCCAGGCGGGGGGCAACAATCAGCCC.

This clone was seen a handful of times. The read stops 3 residues short of the end of the CDR3; the missing end is completed from the germline J gene. The genes are TRBV18 and TRBJ1-3; the match to TRBD1 covers 8 bases. Germline CDR1 and CDR2: KGHSH and LQKENI. This CDR3 has 16 amino acids. The V and J ends lost 6 bases and 6 bases, in that order; junction bases with no gene match: 13. The covered CDR3 bases are TGTGCCAGCTCTCGGAACCGGGACAGGAGCCAAAACACC. This encodes CASSRNRDRSQNT. The CDR3 in full is CASSRNRDRSQNTIYF.

The CDR3 region is CASSPWTSRASSEQFF. Incomplete CDR3 DNA: TGTGCCAGCTCACCTTGGACTAGCAGGGCCTCGAGTGAG. The rearrangement joins TRBV18 to TRBJ2-1; 8 bases align to TRBD2. The read ends 3 residues shy of where the CDR3 ends; the end is completed using the germline J gene. The germline gives CDR1 KGHSH, CDR2 LQKENI. The V and J ends lost 3 bases and 9 bases, in that order; junction bases with no gene match: 13. This CDR3 comprises 16 residues.

This clone was seen a few times. From the germline J gene comes the end of the CDR3, since the read stops 3 residues before it. The rearrangement uses TRBV7-6 and TRBJ2-7; 7 positions agree with TRBD1. Per germline, CDR1 SGHVS and CDR2 FNYEAQ. Germline trimming cut 5 bases from V and 2 bases from J; bases unmatched to any gene: 3. The CDR3 is 13 amino acids. CDR3 protein: CASSTDRTYEQYF. The sequenced CDR3 bases are TGTGCCAGCAGCACGGACAGGACCTACGAG. Variable domain in full (rest from reference TRBV7-6 and TRBJ2-7): GAGVSQSPRYKVTKRGQDVALRCDPISGHVSLYWYRQALGQGPEFLTYFNYEAQQDKSGLPNDRFSAERPEGSISTLTIQRTEQRDSAMYRCASSTDRTYEQYFGPGTRLTVT.

Only a few counts were recorded for this clone. The sequence runs out 3 residues before the end of the CDR3; the remainder is reconstructed from the germline J gene. The rearrangement uses TRBV29-1 and TRBJ1-2; 8 bases align to TRBD1. Germline assignment: CDR1 SQVTM and CDR2 ANQGSEA. The CDR3 is 13 residues long. The J segment lost 7 bases and the V segment lost 7 bases, leaving 11 bases of the junction unmatched. CDR3 bases read: TGCAGCGGCCTCCAGGGGGCGCTGGGTGGC. This gives the protein CSGLQGALGG. The CDR3, in full, reads CSGLQGALGGYTF.

This clone turned up a few times. The sequenced fragment ends 3 residues before the CDR3 boundary, so the rest is inferred from the germline J gene. The chain uses TRBV7-9 and TRBJ1-2, with D maybe TRBD1 (6 bases). Per germline, CDR1 SEHNR and CDR2 FQNEAQ (reference sequence). The CDR3 sequence is 13 residues long. V shed 5 bases and J shed 2 bases, with 9 bases lying between them. CDR3 sequence reads: CASSPTGNYGYTF. CDR3 DNA (partial): TGTGCCAGCAGCCCTACAGGGAACTATGGC.

In this sample, this clone turned up a few times. The missing CDR3 end, 3 residues past where the read stops, is filled in from the germline J gene. The genes are TRBV7-3 and TRBJ2-5; a weak D match, TRBD2 (6 bases). The CDR3 totals 14 residues. The germline V and J ends were trimmed by 0 bases and 6 bases, with 11 bases remaining between them. Germline V lookup: CDR1 SGHTA, CDR2 FQGTGA. The sequenced part of the CDR3 DNA is TGTGCCAGCAGCTTAACGGGGACTTTCCAGACC. This codes for CASSLTGTFQT. The whole CDR3 is CASSLTGTFQTQYF.

Points on this clone: The read ends 3 residues shy of where the CDR3 ends; the end is completed using the germline J gene. The chain carries TRBV7-2 and TRBJ1-5, with TRBD1 as a possible D gene (6 bases). CDR1 SGHTA and CDR2 FQGNSA come from the germline V gene. V lost 4 bases and J lost 7, with 14 bases in between. The CDR3 spans 14 residues. The covered CDR3 bases are TGTGCCAGCAGCTCGGAAGGGGGAAGCCAGCCC. Its protein product is CASSSEGGSQP. The complete CDR3 reads CASSSEGGSQPQHF.

In its sample, this clone was seen many times. The CDR3 goes on 3 residues after the read ends, and that part is filled in from the germline J gene. The rearrangement uses TRBV13 and TRBJ2-2, with D tentatively TRBD1 (6 bases). V gave up 2 bases and J gave up 9 bases, with 13 bases separating them. Per the germline V gene, CDR1 is PRHDT and CDR2 is FYEKMQ (reference sequence). CDR3 length: 14 residues. Here the CDR3 reads CASSLRGTTRELFF. The sequenced CDR3 bases are TGTGCCAGCAGCTTAAGAGGGACAACGAGGGAG.

This clone was detected a few times. Read coverage stops 3 residues before the CDR3 terminus; the germline J gene supplies the remainder. The gene calls are TRBV7-2 and TRBJ2-1, with 8 bases that match TRBD2. CDR1 is SGHTA, CDR2 FQGNSA, per germline. The CDR3 is 15 residues long. J was trimmed by 7 bases and V by 3 bases; bases with no gene match: 8. The CDR3 DNA, read in part, is TGTGCCAGCAGCTTGGCTAGCGGGTCGCATAATGAG. It yields the protein CASSLASGSHNE. The full CDR3 sequence reads CASSLASGSHNEQFF.

In this sample, this clone turned up a few times. The read stops 3 residues short of the end of the CDR3; the missing end is completed from the germline J gene. The chain joins TRBV7-3 to TRBJ2-1; 9 bases map to TRBD2. Looked up from germline, CDR1 is SGHTA and CDR2 is FQGTGA. The CDR3 spans 16 residues. J lost 5 bases, V lost 0 bases, and 5 bases had no gene match. The part of the CDR3 DNA that was read is TGTGCCAGCAGCTTAACCGCGGCTAGCGGGGACAATGAG. It codes for CASSLTAASGDNE. The CDR3 as a whole reads CASSLTAASGDNEQFF.

By its share, this clone is medium-sized. The sequenced part of the CDR3 DNA is TGCAGCGTTGAAGAGGGGGTAGCGGGAGGGGGGACC. Translation gives CSVEEGVAGGGT. The entire CDR3 is CSVEEGVAGGGTQYF. The gene calls are TRBV29-1 and TRBJ2-5, with 11 bases matching TRBD2. The CDR3 extends 3 residues past the end of the read, so its final part is completed from the germline J gene. Losses at the gene ends were 0 bases for V and 7 bases for J; bases not matched to a gene: 7. Germline V lookup: CDR1 SQVTM, CDR2 ANQGSEA. The CDR3 has 15 amino acids.

With respect to this clone: The CDR3 extends 3 residues past the end of the read, so its final part is completed from the germline J gene. The V call is TRBV19, the J call TRBJ2-5; 8 bases are a match to TRBD1. The CDR3 contains 15 residues. Germline CDR1 LNHDA, CDR2 SQIVND (reference sequence). The trim removed 1 base at V and 2 bases at J, leaving 3 bases unmatched. CDR3 bases read: TGTGCCAGTAGTATAGGGCAGGGGGCTCAAGAGACC. It translates to CASSIGQGAQET. In full, the CDR3 reads CASSIGQGAQETQYF.

This clone has a handful of counts. The read gets to within 3 residues of the CDR3 end, and the germline J gene fills in the rest. This chain links TRBV7-9 with TRBJ2-2; D is perhaps TRBD2 (5 bases). The CDR3 consists of 15 residues. The germline V gene has CDR1 SEHNR and CDR2 FQNEAQ (reference sequence). V gave up 5 bases and J gave up 5 bases, with 15 bases separating them. Partial CDR3 DNA: TGTGCCAGCAGCCCCGGGCCAGCGGTGACCGGGGAG. This sequence encodes CASSPGPAVTGE. The whole CDR3 sequence reads CASSPGPAVTGELFF.

This clone appeared a few times. With the read ending 3 residues before the CDR3 end, the germline J gene is used to fill in that end. The genes are TRBV7-9 and TRBJ2-4, with a tentative D call TRBD1 (6 bases). CDR3 length: 14 amino acids. Deletions cut 7 bases from V and 5 bases from J, with 15 bases between. Germline lookup yields CDR1 SEHNR and CDR2 FQNEAQ (reference sequence). The CDR3 bases that were read are TGTGCCAGCACTCTCCGGGACAAAGAAAACATT. This gives the protein CASTLRDKENI. The whole CDR3 is CASTLRDKENIQYF.

In this sample, this clone turned up a few times. The DNA read from the CDR3 is TGTGCCAGCAGCCCCTCGAGGCTACAGGTTAACTATGGC. Its translation: CASSPSRLQVNYG. The complete CDR3 sequence is CASSPSRLQVNYGYTF. This rearrangement joins TRBV6-2 or TRBV6-3 to TRBJ1-2; possibly TRBD1 for D (5 bases). The read gets to within 3 residues of the CDR3 end, and the germline J gene fills in the rest. V was shortened by 6 bases and J by 1 base, with 18 bases between the two germline ends. The CDR3 contains 16 residues. The germline V gene has CDR1 MNHEY and CDR2 SVGEGT.

By sample fraction, this clone is medium-sized (0.01 to 0.1%). Sequencing ends 3 residues short of the CDR3 end; the germline J gene provides the rest. This chain uses TRBV5-4 with TRBJ2-2; D unclear. The V gene's germline CDR1 is SGHNT and CDR2 YYREEE (reference sequence). The germline V and J ends were trimmed by 0 bases and 3 bases, with 9 bases remaining between them. The length of the CDR3 is 15 residues. The part of the CDR3 DNA that was read is TGTGCCAGCAGCTTGGCTTTGGCGGACACCGGGGAG. Translated: CASSLALADTGE. The whole CDR3 protein reads CASSLALADTGELFF.

Details on this clone: The CDR3 is cut off 3 residues early in the read; its end comes from the germline J gene. The V gene is TRBV2, the J gene TRBJ2-7; D possibly corresponds to TRBD2 (5 bases). Per germline, CDR1 SNHLY and CDR2 FYNNEI. The CDR3 has 13 amino acids. Trimming removed 11 bases from V and 6 bases from J, with 20 bases in between. CDR3 sequence reads: CAETRISTGEQYF. The covered CDR3 bases are TGTGCCGAAACTAGGATCTCAACGGGCGAG.

The DNA read from the CDR3 is TGCGCCAGCAGTCAGGTATGGGGGGGACTAGCGGGACTGAACGGGGAGACC. Its protein product is CASSQVWGGLAGLNGET. The CDR3 in full is CASSQVWGGLAGLNGETQYF. The rearrangement joins TRBV23-1 to TRBJ2-5; TRBD2 matches at 13 bases. The read ends 3 residues early relative to the CDR3; the germline J gene fills the gap. TRBV23-1 is an ORF; its function is uncertain. This CDR3 contains 20 residues. Germline trimming cut 3 bases from V and 5 bases from J; bases unmatched to any gene: 18.

Details on this clone: The read stops 3 residues short of the end of the CDR3; the missing end is completed from the germline J gene. The chain combines TRBV19 with TRBJ1-2; D unresolved. The V end was cut by 2 bases, the J end by 0 bases, with 10 bases between. This CDR3 contains 15 residues. Germline-derived CDR1 and CDR2 are LNHDA and SQIVND (reference sequence). The CDR3 loop is CASSILAGSNYGYTF. The DNA read from the CDR3 is TGTGCCAGTAGTATATTGGCAGGTTCTAACTATGGC.

This clone was counted a few times. The CDR3 goes on 3 residues after the read ends, and that part is filled in from the germline J gene. The chain combines TRBV6-2 or TRBV6-3 with TRBJ2-3; no clear D gene. CDR1 and CDR2 (germline): MNHEY, SVGEGT. This CDR3 spans 12 amino acids. V lost 6 bases to trimming and J lost 6 bases, with 10 bases between them. The part of the CDR3 DNA that was read is TGTGCCAGCAGGGCCCAAGTCGATACG. Residues: CASRAQVDT. The complete CDR3 reads CASRAQVDTQYF.